A selection of T cell receptor beta chains follows, all from one sample in a study of identical twins. MiXCR, run by TCRdb on the 5' RACE reads, gives a single entry per CDR3 protein. The table shows 1.5 million to 2 million distinct CDR3 sequences, with about 32% occurring only once. The sample consisted of cord blood. These receptor sequences come from a newborn girl in good health. CDR3s include the opening cysteine and the closing phenylalanine or tryptophan. A D gene is named only where the DNA matches it firmly. A row's size may be missing; if present it is once, few, many or a size class.

clone_size j_call d_call v_call cdr3_length cdr3_aa cdr3_nt
few TRBJ1-6 . TRBV4-1 15 CASSQEVGGNSPLHF TGCGCCAGCAGCCAAGAAGTGGGCGGAAATTCACCCCTCCACTTT
few TRBJ2-7 . TRBV14 11 CASGAFYEQYF TGTGCCAGCGGGGCCTTCTACGAGCAGTACTTC
. TRBJ1-2 . TRBV2 13 CASSALPNYGYTF TGTGCCAGCAGTGCACTGCCTAATTATGGCTACACCTTC
few TRBJ2-1 TRBD2 TRBV3-1 19 CASSQGLAGAGRSYNEQFF TGTGCCAGCAGCCAAGGACTAGCGGGAGCTGGAAGGTCCTACAATGAGCAGTTCTTC
. TRBJ2-5 . TRBV5-1 13 CASSLSKVETQYF TGCGCCAGCAGCTTGTCAAAGGTGGAGACCCAGTACTTC
few TRBJ1-6 . TRBV2 17 CASSEALGNSYNSPLHF TGTGCCAGCAGTGAAGCGCTTGGGAACTCCTATAATTCACCCCTCCACTTT
few TRBJ2-1 . TRBV3-1 18 CASSSSVGGRGPKYEQFF TGTGCCAGCAGCTCGAGCGTAGGGGGGAGGGGTCCCAAATATGAGCAGTTCTTC
once TRBJ2-7 TRBD2 TRBV20-1 12 CSGLAGGHEQYF TGCAGCGGACTAGCGGGAGGCCACGAGCAGTACTTC
. TRBJ2-5 . TRBV7-2 13 CASSLGDLETQYF TGTGCCAGCAGCTTAGGGGACTTAGAGACCCAGTACTTC
many TRBJ2-7 . TRBV7-9 15 CASSLIGISNHEQYF TGTGCCAGCAGCTTGATCGGGATTTCAAATCACGAGCAGTACTTC
. TRBJ2-7 . TRBV20-1 13 CSARGTRVYEQYF TGCAGTGCTAGAGGCACGAGGGTTTACGAGCAGTACTTC
few TRBJ2-1 TRBD2 TRBV11-1 15 CASSLVGTRRNEQFF TGTGCCAGCAGCTTAGTAGGGACTAGAAGGAATGAGCAGTTCTTC
few TRBJ2-3 TRBD2 TRBV20-1 16 CSARGLAGGRTDTQYF TGCAGTGCTAGAGGCCTAGCGGGAGGGCGGACAGATACGCAGTATTTT
. TRBJ2-7 . TRBV5-6 13 CASSFRAYNEQYF TGTGCCAGCAGCTTTCGGGCCTACAATGAGCAGTACTTC
few TRBJ2-7 TRBD2 TRBV18 17 CASSHGSLAASRHEQYF TGTGCCAGCTCACACGGGTCTCTAGCGGCCTCGAGGCACGAGCAGTACTTC
. TRBJ2-1 TRBD1 TRBV28 15 CASSYVGTGSYEQFF TGTGCCAGCAGTTACGTGGGGACAGGATCCTACGAGCAGTTCTTC
. TRBJ2-1 . TRBV20-1 14 CSASGISSYNEQFF TGCAGTGCTAGCGGGATAAGCTCCTACAATGAGCAGTTCTTC
few TRBJ2-1 TRBD2 TRBV15 15 CATSREREGDNEQFF TGTGCCACCAGCAGGGAGCGGGAGGGTGACAATGAGCAGTTCTTC
few TRBJ2-3 . TRBV20-1 15 CSATGVAGLPDTQYF TGCAGTGCTACCGGGGTGGCGGGACTCCCAGATACGCAGTATTTT
. TRBJ1-2 TRBD1 TRBV5-1 17 CASSLASDRGANYGYTF TGCGCCAGCAGCTTGGCTTCCGACAGGGGAGCTAACTATGGCTACACCTTC
few TRBJ2-1 . TRBV2 15 CASRETTGSYNEQFF TGTGCCAGCAGGGAGACAACGGGCTCCTACAATGAGCAGTTCTTC
. TRBJ2-3 TRBD1 TRBV6-6 14 CASTDRERARAQYF TGTGCCAGCACCGACAGGGAGAGAGCACGAGCGCAGTATTTT
few TRBJ1-5 . TRBV24-1 15 CATSDWPHSNQPQHF TGTGCCACCAGTGATTGGCCTCATAGCAATCAGCCCCAGCATTTT
few TRBJ2-1 . TRBV20-1 15 CSALRGLTAYNEQFF TGCAGTGCCTTAAGAGGACTCACTGCTTACAATGAGCAGTTCTTC
. TRBJ1-4 . TRBV7-9 12 CASSLAIERLFF TGTGCCAGCAGCTTAGCGATTGAAAGACTGTTTTTT
many TRBJ2-3 TRBD1 TRBV12-3/TRBV12-4 14 CASRPGTATDTQYF TGTGCCAGCAGACCCGGGACAGCCACAGATACGCAGTATTTT
many TRBJ2-1 . TRBV25-1 15 CASSVSGLSYNEQFF TGTGCCAGCAGTGTTAGCGGCCTCTCCTACAATGAGCAGTTCTTC
. TRBJ2-1 . TRBV3-1 13 CASSQWVDNEQFF TGTGCCAGCAGCCAGTGGGTAGACAATGAGCAGTTCTTC
few TRBJ1-2 TRBD1 TRBV6-1 19 CASSEHPLRQGIRIYGYTF TGTGCCAGCAGTGAACACCCCCTACGACAGGGGATAAGGATCTATGGCTACACCTTC
few TRBJ1-6 . TRBV20-1 12 CSVTAVDTPLHF TGCAGTGTCACAGCGGTCGATACACCCCTCCACTTT
few TRBJ2-3 TRBD2 TRBV5-1 16 CASSLARTSVSDTQYF TGCGCCAGCAGCTTGGCGAGAACTAGCGTTTCAGATACGCAGTATTTT
few TRBJ1-2 TRBD1 TRBV7-2 18 CASSLGGTGGPLNYGYTF TGTGCCAGCAGCTTAGGTGGGACAGGGGGGCCTCTTAACTATGGCTACACCTTC
. TRBJ2-1 . TRBV4-2 17 CASSQEGSELHYNEQFF TGTGCCAGCAGCCAGGAGGGAAGCGAGCTTCACTACAATGAGCAGTTCTTC